These 8 T cell receptor beta chains originate from one sample sequenced in a study of control samples from healthy donors and cancer patients. TCRdb keeps only in-frame clones here, not all; method: immunoSEQ multiplex PCR. The data show 95,000 to 150,000 clones, approximately 90% seen once. The sequenced sample consisted of blood. These receptors all come from a woman aged 18-29 years in good health.

The genes are TRBV27 and TRBJ1-2; 9 positions agree with TRBD1. In germline, CDR1 is MNHEY, CDR2 SMNVEV (reference sequence). The CDR3 has 20 residues. Trimming at V came to 0 bases and at J to 3 bases, leaving 17 bases not matched to a gene. The CDR3 spells CASSLSLHRLGTGNYYGYTF. Here the CDR3 DNA reads TGTGCCAGCAGTTTATCCCTTCACAGACTGGGGACAGGGAATTACTATGGCTACACCTTC.

The chain joins TRBV19 to TRBJ2-7, with D perhaps TRBD1 (6 bases). This CDR3 comprises 12 residues. Trimming pared 1 base from V and 8 bases from J, leaving 9 bases between. Germline assignment: CDR1 LNHDA and CDR2 SQIVND (reference sequence). The CDR3 DNA is TGTGCCAGTAGTATAGTAGGGGGACAGCAGTACTTC. Its translation is CASSIVGGQQYF.

This rearrangement joins TRBV5-1 to TRBJ2-3; weak D call: TRBD2 (5 bases). Looked up from germline, CDR1 is SGHRS and CDR2 is YFSETQ. Deletions cut 4 bases from V and 3 bases from J, with 15 bases between. The CDR3 loop spans 15 amino acids. CDR3 DNA sequence: TGCGCCAGCAGCCTCCCGGGGTGGGAGACAGATACGCAGTATTTT. This gives the protein CASSLPGWETDTQYF.

Worth noting for this clone: An end of the junction does not agree with germline; a read error may underlie this. The chain recombines TRBV7-2 with TRBJ2-7; D gene unclear. The CDR3 sequence is 13 residues long. Germline V CDR1 and CDR2: SGHTA, FQGNSA. The CDR3 protein is CASSLDVGIHHTF. CDR3 DNA: TGTGCCAGCAGCTTAGACGTGGGAATCCACCACACCTTC.

The genes are TRBV5-1 and TRBJ2-6, with D hard to call. CDR1 and CDR2 (germline): SGHRS, YFSETQ. Trimming removed 4 bases at V and 0 bases at J, with 8 bases between. The CDR3 length is 15 residues. CDR3 coding DNA: TGCGCCAGCAGCCTGTTGGACTCTGGGGCCAACGTCCTGACTTTC. Translation gives CASSLLDSGANVLTF.

The genes are TRBV15 and TRBJ2-1; tentative D call: TRBD1 (6 bases). Deletions cut 7 bases from V and 13 bases from J, with 20 bases between. The germline V gene encodes CDR1 LNHNV and CDR2 YYDKDF (reference sequence). The CDR3 spans 13 residues. The CDR3 here is CATTSGRGVGQFF. CDR3 bases: TGTGCCACCACATCCGGCAGGGGAGTGGGACAGTTCTTC. The full variable domain, its missing parts supplied by reference TRBV15 and TRBJ2-1, is DAMVIQNPRYQVTQFGKPVTLSCSQTLNHNVMYWYQQKSSQAPKLLFHYYDKDFNNEADTPDNFQSRRPNTSFCFLDIRSPGLGDTAMYLCATTSGRGVGQFFGPGTRLTVL.

The chain links TRBV10-3 to TRBJ1-1; D perhaps matches TRBD1 (5 bases). CDR3 size: 15 residues. The V gene lost 3 bases and the J gene lost 1 base, with 12 bases spanning the gap. Germline V gives CDR1 ENHRY, CDR2 SYGVKD. CDR3 loop: CAISDAKDTNTEAFF. The CDR3 nucleotides are TGTGCCATCAGTGATGCCAAGGACACGAACACTGAAGCTTTCTTT.

The chain couples TRBV14 to TRBJ1-3; a weak D match, TRBD1 (6 bases). This CDR3 has 16 amino acids. Germline V CDR1 and CDR2: SGHDN, FVKESK. V dropped 1 base and J dropped 0 bases, with 10 bases sitting between them. DNA of the CDR3: TGTGCCAGCAGCCAAGGTCGGGGGGCCTCTGGAAACACCATATATTTT. It encodes CASSQGRGASGNTIYF. Variable domain in full (rest from reference TRBV14 and TRBJ1-3): EAGVTQFPSHSVIEKGQTVTLRCDPISGHDNLYWYRRVMGKEIKFLLHFVKESKQDESGMPNNRFLAERTGGTYSTLKVQPAELEDSGVYFCASSQGRGASGNTIYFGEGSWLTVV.